The entry that follows covers one T cell receptor beta chain sequence. What antigen it recognizes has not been identified. Libraries were prepared through the immunoSEQ multiplex PCR assay. A mixture of 60 forward primers for TCR Vbeta segments and 13 reverse primers for TCR Jbeta segments was used in the multiplex PCR. Amplification of the CDR3 region of rearranged TCR beta genes was performed with a multiplex PCR assay on genomic DNA. On the Illumina HiSeq System, the amplified TCR beta libraries were sequenced as 87-base-pair reads. The study's own analysis went as follows. A later analysis tallied some 79 million unique TCR beta chains across the 666 repertoires, and roughly 11 million of those chains were shared by two or more donors. Raw reads were error-corrected and collapsed into unique sequences with a nearest-neighbor algorithm that merged closely related sequences to remove PCR and sequencing errors. CDR3 sequences were aligned to IMGT reference sequences to assign V, D and J gene segments. For a sequence to be retained, a match of at least six nucleotides was required to both a V gene segment and a J gene segment. Rearrangements were called productive when the CDR3 lacked stop codons and stayed in frame with V and J; all others were non-productive. Following IMGT convention, CDR3 was defined as the stretch from the second conserved V-encoded cysteine to the conserved J-encoded phenylalanine. In an earlier analysis of around 600 of the donors, sequences lacking an unambiguous match to a single V gene segment were excluded. In an earlier analysis of approximately 590 of the donors, V segments were called functional above 56.7% productive rearrangements and were called segregating when the between-donor standard deviation exceeded 5%. A statistical classification framework was built to diagnose cytomegalovirus status from the catalog of TCR beta chain sequences. V and J gene assignment, in a later analysis, came from comparing TCR nucleotide sequences with IMGT/GENE-DB human TR gene sequences. In a later analysis, CDR3 sequences and most-parsimonious VDJ recombination scenarios were assigned using the TCRdist pipeline. A later analysis defined each TCR beta chain by its CDR3 amino acid sequence plus V-gene family, and excluded reads lacking a unique V-gene family. To address suspected cross-contamination and a sequencing artifact, a later analysis removed under 600 highly shared, low-generation-probability nucleotide sequences. A later analysis calculated a clonal expansion index for each public chain from normalized within-repertoire ranks of inferred template counts. In a later analysis, generation probabilities were computed with a VDJ recombination model fitted to out-of-frame rearrangements, and the resulting probabilities were checked against IGoR. Hypergeometric tests were used in a later analysis to score TCR-TCR, TCR-HLA and TCR-CMV co-occurrence, with a repertoire-size bias correction applied to the TCR pairs. To estimate false discovery rates, a later analysis permuted the HLA or CMV assignments 20 times. In a later analysis, co-occurring TCRs were grouped using DBSCAN, with TCRdist sequence similarity added in when clustering inside HLA-allele-positive subsets. Repertoires with fewer than 30,000 or more than 120,000 public chains, plus five repertoires with anomalous nucleotide sharing, were excluded from co-occurrence clustering. This immuneACCESS table, as held by TCRdb, lists in-frame sequences with V and J called but not all clones. Of the missing ones, under half trace to an unresolved V gene in checked studies; the others have no known cause. The V and J calls and clone size were taken over from that table, and D and trimming were inferred from the DNA. The table kept for this sample lists some 130,000 clones. Approximately 1.9% of the sample rests with the top ten.

The cohort comprised more than 550 healthy bone marrow donors. At the time of sampling, all cohort members were nominally healthy, though unrecorded immune exposures were likely present. The donor was CMV seronegative and was included in the group of a few hundred seronegative cohort members. Each donor provided a peripheral blood sample, and peripheral blood mononuclear cells were used for TCR beta sequencing. The Qiagen DNeasy Blood Extraction Kit was used to extract genomic DNA from the blood cell samples. The data derive from a study of cytomegalovirus exposure and HLA in healthy donors (TCRdb year 2017). Background on the whole study: In an earlier analysis of under 750 of the donors, 276 Gb of sequence data and 95 million to 130 million unique TCR beta sequences from about 190 million T cells were reported. The study used immunosequencing to profile the T cell repertoires of some 600 subjects and linked those repertoires to cytomegalovirus serostatus. Besides the first cohort of around 700 subjects, a separate validation cohort made up of roughly 130 different subjects was used. The number of donors typed differed by locus, with 629-630 for A, B, C, DRB1 and DQB1, about 500 for DQA1, under 610 for DPA1, and some 470 for DPB1. On average, roughly 200,000 unique TCR beta nucleotide sequences were sequenced per donor among about 400 genotyped donors of the cohort, with about 17% of those sequences being non-productive. The study aimed to test whether cataloging public T cell receptors could reveal signatures of past pathogen exposure. Approximately 310 gigabases of sequencing data and 75 million to 85 million unique TCR sequences made up an early release that covered approximately 620 HLA-typed donors. All discovery cohort repertoires had been generated on a single sequencing platform. Among the approximately 420 genotyped donors, roughly 80% belonged to the genetic ancestry cluster associated with self-reported Caucasian donors. In a later genetic analysis, genome-wide SNP genotypes for 398 of the 666 donors were used, and that subset was treated as a discovery cohort. In an earlier analysis of over 550 of the donors, high-throughput TCR beta sequencing was used to judge whether each TCR beta V gene segment behaved as functional or pseudogenic. A later analysis re-examined previously published TCR beta repertoires from over 500 donors and added high-resolution HLA genotyping to investigate patterns of TCR occurrence. HLA typing included class I and class II loci at four-digit resolution. The later analysis used no new phenotypic data to find candidate immune exposures, relying instead on TCR beta sequences and their occurrence across donors. Donor age, sex, ethnicity and CMV serostatus were compiled together with the repertoire data. High-throughput TCR immunosequencing, statistical association of individual TCRs with disease status, and machine learning were combined to predict cytomegalovirus infection status. Roughly five DR-DQ haplotypes were treated as single units for association and clustering because of strong linkage in the cohort. Points the paper makes about the study in general: A later genetic analysis associated a missense DCLRE1C variant with V-gene and J-gene trimming of TCR beta chains, and an independent cohort replicated the association. Correlated functional status among segregating V segments might reflect linkage disequilibrium, but an unknown experimental factor could not be ruled out. When HLA alleles, especially DR and DQ, strongly co-occurred, attributing TCR associations to individual alleles was difficult. A further reported finding was that TCR beta sequences accurately predicted the HLA-A and HLA-B alleles for most subjects in the first cohort. Because the 87-base-pair reads could not distinguish some IMGT-functional V segments, including TRBV6-2 and TRBV6-3, those segments were excluded. According to the authors, the approach could potentially be generalized to other disease states and immunological phenotypes. A later analysis found that HLA-associated TCR beta chains were more clonally expanded and had lower generation probabilities than equally common non-associated chains. The study gave a list of over 150 TCR beta chains associated with cytomegalovirus. In a later analysis, most CMV-associated TCR beta chains were found to appear HLA-restricted, with HLA associations seemingly driven largely by CMV exposure. Because HLA typing was unavailable for some donors at each locus, only the typed subset was used in association tests. A few of the identified cytomegalovirus-associated TCR beta chains were confirmed in vitro to be specific for cytomegalovirus antigens. According to a later analysis, parvovirus B19, influenza, CMV and Epstein-Barr virus appeared linked to several top co-occurrence clusters. Across donors, most TCR sequences were observed very rarely, whereas some public TCRs were present in many individuals. In a later genetic analysis, fewer N-insertions in productive TCRs were reported among donors in an Asian-associated ancestry cluster than the approximately 710-donor mean. In a later analysis, TCR association rates were found to vary across HLA loci, with the most associated TCRs seen for DRB1 alleles and the fewest for HLA-C alleles. The earlier analysis of approximately 590 of the donors excluded about 16 rarely observed V segments, including chromosome 9 orphons, because counts were too low. This cohort had only TCR beta chains sequenced, and the lack of alpha or paired-chain data limited which features could be detected. In an earlier analysis of about 540 of the donors, most TCR beta V segments were observed in productive rearrangements about 90% or about 30% of the time, broadly matching IMGT annotations. The classifier was reported to diagnose cytomegalovirus status with high specificity and sensitivity in both the original cohort and the validation cohort. A cluster of highly shared sequence variants was judged likely to represent a technical artifact of the sequencing pipeline. At a false discovery rate of 0.05, a later analysis linked around 17,000 TCR beta sequences to specific HLA alleles. For the cohort, immune exposure information was limited to CMV serostatus. Presence/absence analyses assumed roughly uniform sequencing depth across donors, an assumption that may not hold.

V was cut back by 0 bases and J by 5 bases, leaving a gap of 6 bases between them. From the germline V gene, CDR1 is SGHRS and CDR2 is YFSETQ. Measured from the cysteine to the phenylalanine, the CDR3 is 13 residues long. The only DNA kept is the CDR3, 39 bases in frame from the first base. The TCR originated in a woman aged 55-75 years in good health and CMV-seronegative. The specimen was PBMCs. The receptor chain draws on TRBV5-1 and TRBJ1-5; the D segment could be TRBD1, given 6 matching bases. In nucleotides, the sequence is TGCGCCAGCAGCTTGGACAGGGATCAGCCCCAGCATTTT. This gives the protein CASSLDRDQPQHF.